Each of the 5 T cell receptor beta chains below was sequenced from the same sample in a study of neoadjuvant anti-PD-1 for oral cavity cancer. Method: immunoSEQ multiplex PCR; TCRdb's copy keeps in-frame clones and lacks some. The sample records approximately 13,000 clones, 70% being singletons. Time point specified: after neoadjuvant nivolumab, at surgical resection. Sequences were derived from PBMCs, sampled after nivolumab (anti-PD-1) treatment. Source of these receptors: a person aged 35-80 years with oral cavity squamous cell carcinoma.

The gene calls are TRBV9 and TRBJ2-1; the match to TRBD1 covers 11 bases. CDR1 is SGDLS, CDR2 YYNGEE, per germline. J gave up 4 bases and V 3 bases, and 9 bases lay outside the gene matches. The CDR3 has 17 residues. CDR3 coding DNA: TGTGCCAGCAGCGGAAAATCCGGGACAGGGGGTTACAATGAGCAGTTCTTC. The encoded protein is CASSGKSGTGGYNEQFF.

This clone was observed a few times. The V gene is TRBV27, the J gene TRBJ1-2; possibly TRBD1 for D (6 bases). The germline V and J ends were trimmed by 5 bases and 0 bases, with 25 bases remaining between them. The germline CDR1 and CDR2 sequences are MNHEY and SMNVEV (reference sequence). This CDR3 has 19 amino acids. CDR3 nucleotide sequence: TGTGCCAGCAGTCCCCAGTTGTGGACAGTAACTCAATCTAACTATGGCTACACCTTC. Translating gives CASSPQLWTVTQSNYGYTF.

This clone was counted only a few times. The V and J genes are TRBV4-1 and TRBJ1-1; 10 nucleotides match TRBD1. Germline-derived CDR1 and CDR2 are MGHRA and YSYEKL. This CDR3 spans 19 amino acids. Germline trimming cut 4 bases from V and 4 bases from J; bases unmatched to any gene: 18. CDR3 nucleotides: TGCGCCAGCAGCCCTGTGGGTGTGACAGGGGGCGTTATGGCCACTGAAGCTTTCTTT. Amino acids: CASSPVGVTGGVMATEAFF.

The chain joins TRBV6-1 to TRBJ2-5; possibly TRBD1 for D (6 bases). Trimming shortened V by 6 bases and J by 5 bases, and 13 bases separated the two germline ends. This CDR3 spans 13 amino acids. Germline lookup yields CDR1 MNHNS and CDR2 SASEGT. The CDR3 DNA sequence: TGTGCCAGCAGGCAAGACAGGTTGGAGACCCAGTACTTC. This translates into CASRQDRLETQYF.

V is TRBV9 and J is TRBJ2-1, with D tentatively TRBD2 (6 bases). Germline values: CDR1 SGDLS, CDR2 YYNGEE. This CDR3 is 14 amino acids long. Trimming took 3 bases from V and 2 from J, leaving 9 bases between them. The CDR3 protein is CASSGGGAYNEQFF. In nucleotides, the CDR3 is TGTGCCAGCAGCGGCGGCGGGGCCTACAATGAGCAGTTCTTC.